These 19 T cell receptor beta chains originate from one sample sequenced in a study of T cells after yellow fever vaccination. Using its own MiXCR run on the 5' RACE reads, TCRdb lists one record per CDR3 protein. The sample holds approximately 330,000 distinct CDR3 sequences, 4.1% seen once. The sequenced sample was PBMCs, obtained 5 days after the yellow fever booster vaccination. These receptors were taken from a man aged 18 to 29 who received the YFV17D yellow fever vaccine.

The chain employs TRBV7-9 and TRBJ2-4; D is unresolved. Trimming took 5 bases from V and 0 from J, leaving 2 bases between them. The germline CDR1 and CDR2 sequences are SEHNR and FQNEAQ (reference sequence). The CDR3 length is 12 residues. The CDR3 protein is CASSRAKNIQYF. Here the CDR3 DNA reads TGTGCCAGCAGCCGAGCCAAAAACATTCAGTACTTC.

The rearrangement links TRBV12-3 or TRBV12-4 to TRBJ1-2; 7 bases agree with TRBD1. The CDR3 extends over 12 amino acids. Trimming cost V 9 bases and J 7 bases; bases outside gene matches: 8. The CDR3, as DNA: TGTGCCAGTACCAGGGGGAACGGTGGCTACACCTTC. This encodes CASTRGNGGYTF.

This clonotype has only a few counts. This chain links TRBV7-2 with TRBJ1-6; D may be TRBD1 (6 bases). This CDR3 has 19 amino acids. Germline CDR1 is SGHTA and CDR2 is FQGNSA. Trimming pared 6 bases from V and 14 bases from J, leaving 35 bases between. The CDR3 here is CASSPRGPRAFVRDETLHF. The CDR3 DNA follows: TGTGCCAGCAGTCCCAGGGGCCCACGAGCGTTCGTTCGGGACGAGACCCTCCACTTT.

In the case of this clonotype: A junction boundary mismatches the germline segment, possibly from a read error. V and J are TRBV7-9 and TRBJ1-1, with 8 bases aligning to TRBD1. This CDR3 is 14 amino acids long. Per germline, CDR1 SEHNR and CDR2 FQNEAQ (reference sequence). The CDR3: CASSSQGVGTEALF. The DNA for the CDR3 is TGTGCCAGCAGCTCACAGGGGGTAGGCACTGAAGCTCTCTTT.

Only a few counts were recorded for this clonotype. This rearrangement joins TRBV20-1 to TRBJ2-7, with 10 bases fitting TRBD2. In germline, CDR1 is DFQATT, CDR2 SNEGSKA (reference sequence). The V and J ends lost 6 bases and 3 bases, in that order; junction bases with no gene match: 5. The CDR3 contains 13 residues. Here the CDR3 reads CSAGTSEFYEQYF. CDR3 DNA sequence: TGCAGTGCCGGGACTAGCGAATTCTACGAGCAGTACTTC.

The CDR3 nucleotides read TGTGCCTGGAGTGTAAAGGGGGCCAAAGGCACTGAAGCTTTCTTT. Its protein is CAWSVKGAKGTEAFF. The V gene is TRBV30, the J gene TRBJ1-1; 7 bases align to TRBD1. The germline V gene has CDR1 GTSNPN and CDR2 SVGIG (reference sequence). The CDR3 length is 15 residues. V lost 0 bases and J lost 4; bases outside the gene matches: 8.

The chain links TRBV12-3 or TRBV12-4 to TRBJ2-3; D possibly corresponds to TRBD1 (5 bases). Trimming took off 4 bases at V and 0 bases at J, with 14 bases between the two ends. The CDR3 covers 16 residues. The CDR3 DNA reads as TGTGCCAGCAGTTACCGGACAAGATCTAGCACAGATACGCAGTATTTT. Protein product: CASSYRTRSSTDTQYF.

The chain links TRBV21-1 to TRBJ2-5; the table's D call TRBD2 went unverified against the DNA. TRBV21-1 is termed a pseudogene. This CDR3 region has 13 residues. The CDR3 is CASICGGEETQYF. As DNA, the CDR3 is TGTGCCAGCATCTGCGGGGGGGAAGAGACCCAGTACTTC.

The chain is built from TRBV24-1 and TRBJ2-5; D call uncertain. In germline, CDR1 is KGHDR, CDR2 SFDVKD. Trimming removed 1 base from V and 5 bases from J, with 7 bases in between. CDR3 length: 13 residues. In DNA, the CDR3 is TGTGCCACCAGTGATTTCCCCAGGGAGACCCAGTACTTC. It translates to CATSDFPRETQYF.

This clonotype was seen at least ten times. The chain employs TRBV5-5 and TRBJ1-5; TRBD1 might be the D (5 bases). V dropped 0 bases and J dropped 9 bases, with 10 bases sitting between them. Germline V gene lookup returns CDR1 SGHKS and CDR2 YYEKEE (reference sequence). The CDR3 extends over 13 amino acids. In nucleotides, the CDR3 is TGTGCCAGCAGCTTGGCCATGGGGACGCCCCAGCATTTT. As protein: CASSLAMGTPQHF.

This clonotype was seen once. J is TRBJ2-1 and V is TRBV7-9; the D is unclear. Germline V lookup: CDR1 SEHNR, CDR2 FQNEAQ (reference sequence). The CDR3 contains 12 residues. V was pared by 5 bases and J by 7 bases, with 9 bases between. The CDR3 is CASSTTKNEQFF. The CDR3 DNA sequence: TGTGCCAGCAGCACTACTAAAAATGAGCAGTTCTTC.

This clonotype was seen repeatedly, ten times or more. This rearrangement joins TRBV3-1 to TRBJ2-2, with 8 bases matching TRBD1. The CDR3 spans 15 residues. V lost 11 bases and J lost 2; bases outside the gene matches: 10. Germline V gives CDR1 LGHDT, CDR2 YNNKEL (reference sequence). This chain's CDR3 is CAVSVDRVNTGELFF. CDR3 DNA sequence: TGTGCCGTCTCGGTGGACAGGGTTAACACCGGGGAGCTGTTTTTT.

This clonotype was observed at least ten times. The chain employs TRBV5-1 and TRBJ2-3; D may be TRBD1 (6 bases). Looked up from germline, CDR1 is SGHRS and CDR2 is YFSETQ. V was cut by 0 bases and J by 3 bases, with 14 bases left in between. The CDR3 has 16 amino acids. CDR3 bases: TGCGCCAGCAGCTTGGGACAGGTAACCGGGACAGATACGCAGTATTTT. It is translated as CASSLGQVTGTDTQYF.

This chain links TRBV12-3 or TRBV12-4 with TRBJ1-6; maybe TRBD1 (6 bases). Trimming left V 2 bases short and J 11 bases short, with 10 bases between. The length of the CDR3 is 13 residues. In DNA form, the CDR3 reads TGTGCCAGCAGTTTAAGGGGGAGGGCACCCCTCCACTTT. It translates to CASSLRGRAPLHF.

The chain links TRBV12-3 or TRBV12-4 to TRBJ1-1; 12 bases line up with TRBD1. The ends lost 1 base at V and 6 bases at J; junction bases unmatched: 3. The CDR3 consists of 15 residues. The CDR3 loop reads CASSLGDRGLSEAFF. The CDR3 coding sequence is TGTGCCAGCAGTTTAGGGGACAGGGGGCTCTCTGAAGCTTTCTTT.

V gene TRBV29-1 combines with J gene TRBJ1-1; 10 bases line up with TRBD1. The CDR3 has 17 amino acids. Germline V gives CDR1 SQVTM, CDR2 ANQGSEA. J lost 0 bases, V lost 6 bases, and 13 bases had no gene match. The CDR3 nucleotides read TGCAGCGTGGGAGTCCGGGACAGGGGAGTTATGAACACTGAAGCTTTCTTT. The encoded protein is CSVGVRDRGVMNTEAFF.

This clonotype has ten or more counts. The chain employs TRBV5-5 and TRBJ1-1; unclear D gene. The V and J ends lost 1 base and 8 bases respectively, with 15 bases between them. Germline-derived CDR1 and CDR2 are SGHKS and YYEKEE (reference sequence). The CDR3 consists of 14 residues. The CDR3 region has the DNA TGTGCCAGCAGCTTGATTAGCAGGCTCTCCGAAGCTTTCTTT. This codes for CASSLISRLSEAFF.

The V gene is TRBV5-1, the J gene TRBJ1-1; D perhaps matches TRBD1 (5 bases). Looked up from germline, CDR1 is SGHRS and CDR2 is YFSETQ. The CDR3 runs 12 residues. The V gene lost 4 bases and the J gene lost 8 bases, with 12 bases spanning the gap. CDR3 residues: CASSRGSGEAFF. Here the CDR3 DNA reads TGCGCCAGCAGCCGGGGCTCGGGGGAAGCTTTCTTT.

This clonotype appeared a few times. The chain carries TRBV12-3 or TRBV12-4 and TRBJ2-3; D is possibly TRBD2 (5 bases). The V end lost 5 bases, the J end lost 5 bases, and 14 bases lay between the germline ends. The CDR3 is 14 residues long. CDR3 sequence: CASSPSPTKDTQYF. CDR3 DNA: TGTGCCAGCAGTCCATCCCCGACTAAAGATACGCAGTATTTT.